The T cell receptor beta chain under discussion was sequenced for a study of cytomegalovirus exposure and HLA in healthy donors. These donors, healthy bone marrow donors, were studied. This clone was recorded only once. CDR3 length: 16 residues. From germline, CDR1 is SGHRS and CDR2 YFSETQ. V lost 4 bases, J lost 0 bases, and 5 bases stayed unmatched. The PCR contained 60 Vbeta and 13 Jbeta primers. Original processing methods: In a later analysis, the count reached 80 million or so unique TCR beta chains, with roughly 9.9 million shared. The assay was immunoSEQ multiplex PCR, and TCRdb's table has in-frame clones only and misses some. From that table come the V and J calls and clone size; the DNA was used to work out D and trimming. The table has approximately 140,000 clones, around 79% seen once.

The chain couples TRBV5-1 to TRBJ2-5; 11 bases fit TRBD2. The TCR was taken from a man between 18 and 35 years old in good health and CMV-seronegative. Sequenced sample: PBMCs. CDR3 region: CASSHGTSGYQETQYF. DNA for the CDR3: TGCGCCAGCAGCCACGGGACTAGCGGATACCAAGAGACCCAGTACTTC.